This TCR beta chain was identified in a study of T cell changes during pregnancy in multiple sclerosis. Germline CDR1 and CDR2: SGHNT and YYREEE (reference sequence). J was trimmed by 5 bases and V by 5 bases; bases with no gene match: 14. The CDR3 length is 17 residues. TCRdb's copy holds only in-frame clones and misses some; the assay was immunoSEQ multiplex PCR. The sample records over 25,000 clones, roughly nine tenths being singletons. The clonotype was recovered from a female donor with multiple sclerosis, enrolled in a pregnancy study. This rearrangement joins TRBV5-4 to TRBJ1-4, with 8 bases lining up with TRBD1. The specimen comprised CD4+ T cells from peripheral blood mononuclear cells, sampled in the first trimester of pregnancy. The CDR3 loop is CASSSTSWTGRNEKLFF. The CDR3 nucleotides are TGTGCCAGCAGTTCTACATCATGGACAGGGAGGAATGAAAAACTGTTTTTT. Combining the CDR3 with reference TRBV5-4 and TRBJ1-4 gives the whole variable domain ETGVTQSPTHLIKTRGQQVTLRCSSQSGHNTVSWYQQALGQGPQFIFQYYREEENGRGNFPPRFSGLQFPNYSSELNVNALELDDSALYLCASSSTSWTGRNEKLFFGSGTQLSVL.